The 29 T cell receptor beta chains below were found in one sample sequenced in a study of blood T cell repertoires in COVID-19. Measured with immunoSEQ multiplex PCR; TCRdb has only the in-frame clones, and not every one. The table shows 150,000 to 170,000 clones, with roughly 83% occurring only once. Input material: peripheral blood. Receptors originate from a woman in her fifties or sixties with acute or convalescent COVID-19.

CDR3 sequence (DNA): TGTGCCAGCAGTCGGCGAACAGGTTCCTACGAGCAGTACGTC. Its protein is CASSRRTGSYEQYV. The V call is TRBV6-2 or TRBV6-3, the J call TRBJ2-7, with D possibly matching TRBD1 (5 bases). Trimming took 5 bases from V and 1 from J, leaving 12 bases between them. The CDR3 is made up of 14 amino acids. From germline, CDR1 is MNHEY and CDR2 SVGEGT.

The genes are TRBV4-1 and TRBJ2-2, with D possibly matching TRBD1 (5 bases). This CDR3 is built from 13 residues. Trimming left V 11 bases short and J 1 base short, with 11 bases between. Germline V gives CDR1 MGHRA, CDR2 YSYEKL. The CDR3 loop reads CAGGHLNTGELFF. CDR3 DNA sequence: TGCGCCGGTGGACACCTGAACACCGGGGAGCTGTTTTTT.

This chain's CDR3 is CASSHGTGFTEAFF. CDR3 sequence (DNA): TGCGCCAGCAGCCACGGGACAGGGTTTACTGAAGCTTTCTTT. The chain recombines TRBV5-1 with TRBJ1-1; TRBD1 matches 9 bases. Germline CDR1 and CDR2: SGHRS and YFSETQ. V lost 4 bases, J lost 5 bases, and 6 bases stayed unmatched. CDR3 length equals 14 residues.

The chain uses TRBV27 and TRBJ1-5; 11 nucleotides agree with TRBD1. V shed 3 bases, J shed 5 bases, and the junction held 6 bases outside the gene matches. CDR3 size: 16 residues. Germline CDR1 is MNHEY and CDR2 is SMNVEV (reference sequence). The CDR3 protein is CASSFSGQGVYQPQHF. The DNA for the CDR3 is TGTGCCAGCAGTTTCTCGGGACAGGGGGTGTATCAGCCCCAGCATTTT.

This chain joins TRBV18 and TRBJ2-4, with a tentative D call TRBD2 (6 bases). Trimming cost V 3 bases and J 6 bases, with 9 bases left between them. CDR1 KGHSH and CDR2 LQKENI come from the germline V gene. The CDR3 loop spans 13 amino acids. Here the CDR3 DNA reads TGTGCCAGCTCACCCAGGGAGGCAAACATTCAGTACTTC. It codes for CASSPREANIQYF.

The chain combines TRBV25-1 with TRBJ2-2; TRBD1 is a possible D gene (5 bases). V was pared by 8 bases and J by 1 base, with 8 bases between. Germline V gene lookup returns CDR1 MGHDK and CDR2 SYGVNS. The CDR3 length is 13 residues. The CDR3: CASQGVNTGELFF. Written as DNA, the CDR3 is TGTGCCAGCCAAGGGGTGAACACCGGGGAGCTGTTTTTT.

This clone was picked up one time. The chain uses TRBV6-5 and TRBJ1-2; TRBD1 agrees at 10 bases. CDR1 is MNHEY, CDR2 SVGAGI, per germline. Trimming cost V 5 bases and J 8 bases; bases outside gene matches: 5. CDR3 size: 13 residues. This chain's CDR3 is CASSNDRGQGYTF. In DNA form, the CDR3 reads TGTGCCAGCAGTAACGACAGGGGGCAAGGCTACACCTTC.

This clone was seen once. The chain's CDR3 is CASSLSRQNYEQYV. The CDR3 DNA follows: TGTGCCAGCAGTTTGTCGCGACAGAACTACGAGCAGTACGTC. The gene calls are TRBV28 and TRBJ2-7; possible D gene TRBD1, 5 bases. The germline CDR1 and CDR2 sequences are MDHEN and SYDVKM. Trimming left V 3 bases short and J 3 bases short, with 12 bases between. CDR3 size: 14 residues.

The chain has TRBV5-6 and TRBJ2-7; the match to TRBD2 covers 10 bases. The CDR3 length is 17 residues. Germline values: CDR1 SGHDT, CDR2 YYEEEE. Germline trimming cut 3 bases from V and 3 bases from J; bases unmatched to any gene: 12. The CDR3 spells CASSWGWKTSGFYEQYF. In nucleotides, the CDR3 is TGTGCCAGCAGCTGGGGTTGGAAGACTAGCGGGTTCTACGAGCAGTACTTC.

The CDR3 here is CASSMEGVGANVLTF. In DNA form, the CDR3 reads TGTGCCAGCTCCATGGAGGGAGTTGGGGCCAACGTCCTGACTTTC. The chain employs TRBV6-5 and TRBJ2-6; D is perhaps TRBD2 (6 bases). Trimming pared 8 bases from V and 3 bases from J, leaving 14 bases between. The germline gives CDR1 MNHEY, CDR2 SVGAGI. The CDR3 runs 15 residues.

The DNA of the CDR3 is TGTGCCAGCAGCTTAACAGGTTCTGATCCCTACGAGCAGTACGTC. Translating it yields CASSLTGSDPYEQYV. The chain recombines TRBV11-2 with TRBJ2-7, with a tentative D call TRBD1 (5 bases). Germline V gives CDR1 SGHAT, CDR2 FQNNGV. Trimming pared 2 bases from V and 2 bases from J, leaving 13 bases between. This CDR3 is 15 amino acids long.

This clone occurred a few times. The CDR3 spells CASTFGGAYHNEQFF. The CDR3 region has the DNA TGTGCCAGCACCTTCGGGGGGGCTTACCACAATGAGCAGTTCTTC. The V gene is TRBV5-8, the J gene TRBJ2-1; 8 positions match TRBD2. This CDR3 has 15 amino acids. CDR1 is SGHTS, CDR2 YDEGEE, per germline. V was clipped by 6 bases and J by 5 bases; unmatched bases: 10.

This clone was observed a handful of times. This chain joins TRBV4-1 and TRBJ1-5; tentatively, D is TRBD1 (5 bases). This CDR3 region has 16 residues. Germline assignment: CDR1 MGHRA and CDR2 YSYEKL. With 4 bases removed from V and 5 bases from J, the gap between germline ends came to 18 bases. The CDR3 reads CASSPDRRVFYQPQHF. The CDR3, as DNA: TGCGCCAGCAGCCCGGACCGCAGGGTATTCTATCAGCCCCAGCATTTT.

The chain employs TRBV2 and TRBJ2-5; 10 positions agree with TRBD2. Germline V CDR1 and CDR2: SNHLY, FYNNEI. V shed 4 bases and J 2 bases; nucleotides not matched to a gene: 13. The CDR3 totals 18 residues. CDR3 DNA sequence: TGTGCCAGCAGTGGAGCGGGAGGGGGAACTATGAGTCAAGAGACCCAGTACTTC. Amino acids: CASSGAGGGTMSQETQYF. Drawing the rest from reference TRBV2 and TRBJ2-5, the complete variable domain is EPEVTQTPSHQVTQMGQEVILRCVPISNHLYFYWYRQILGQKVEFLVSFYNNEISEKSEIFDDQFSVERPDGSNFTLKIRSTKLEDSAMYFCASSGAGGGTMSQETQYFGPGTRLLVL.

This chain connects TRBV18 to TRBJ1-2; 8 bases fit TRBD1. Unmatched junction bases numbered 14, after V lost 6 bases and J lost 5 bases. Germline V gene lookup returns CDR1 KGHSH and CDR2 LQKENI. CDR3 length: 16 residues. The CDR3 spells CASSPLQGGGQYGYTF. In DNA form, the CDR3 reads TGTGCCAGCTCCCCCCTACAGGGGGGCGGACAGTATGGCTACACCTTC.

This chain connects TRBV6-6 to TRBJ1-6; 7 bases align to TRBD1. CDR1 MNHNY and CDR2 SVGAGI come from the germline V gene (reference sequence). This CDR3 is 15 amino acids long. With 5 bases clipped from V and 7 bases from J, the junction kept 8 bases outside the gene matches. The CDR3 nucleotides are TGTGCCAGCAGTGTTAACGACAGGGAGAATTCACCCCTCCACTTT. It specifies CASSVNDRENSPLHF.

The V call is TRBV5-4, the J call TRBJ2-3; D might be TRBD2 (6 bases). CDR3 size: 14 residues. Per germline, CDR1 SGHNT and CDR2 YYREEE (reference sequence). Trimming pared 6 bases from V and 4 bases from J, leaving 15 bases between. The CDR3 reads CASTPRGLADTQYF. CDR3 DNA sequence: TGTGCCAGCACCCCCCGGGGGTTGGCAGATACGCAGTATTTT. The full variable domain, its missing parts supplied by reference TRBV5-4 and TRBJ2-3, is ETGVTQSPTHLIKTRGQQVTLRCSSQSGHNTVSWYQQALGQGPQFIFQYYREEENGRGNFPPRFSGLQFPNYSSELNVNALELDDSALYLCASTPRGLADTQYFGPGTRLTVL.

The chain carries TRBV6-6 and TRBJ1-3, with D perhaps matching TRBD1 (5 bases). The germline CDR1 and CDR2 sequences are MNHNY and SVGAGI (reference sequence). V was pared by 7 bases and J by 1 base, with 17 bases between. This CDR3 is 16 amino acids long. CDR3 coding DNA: TGTGCCAGCACACTTTCCCAACAGGTATCTGGAAACACCATATATTTT. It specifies CASTLSQQVSGNTIYF.

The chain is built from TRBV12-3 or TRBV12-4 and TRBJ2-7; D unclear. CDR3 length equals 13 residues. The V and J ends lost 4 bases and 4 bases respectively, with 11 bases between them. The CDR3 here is CASSSPSGYEQYF. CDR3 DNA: TGTGCCAGCAGTTCCCCCTCAGGTTACGAGCAGTACTTC.

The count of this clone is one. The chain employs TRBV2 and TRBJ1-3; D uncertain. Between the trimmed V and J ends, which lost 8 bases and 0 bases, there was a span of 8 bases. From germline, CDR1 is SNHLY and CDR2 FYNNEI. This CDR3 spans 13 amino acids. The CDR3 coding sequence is TGTGCCAGCCGGTGGAGCTCTGGAAACACCATATATTTT. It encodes CASRWSSGNTIYF.

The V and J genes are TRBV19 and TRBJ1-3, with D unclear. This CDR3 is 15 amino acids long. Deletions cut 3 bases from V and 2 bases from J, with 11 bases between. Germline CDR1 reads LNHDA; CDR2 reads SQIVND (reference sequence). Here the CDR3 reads CASSIRWAPGNTIYF. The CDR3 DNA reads TGTGCCAGTAGTATTCGGTGGGCTCCTGGAAACACCATATATTTT.

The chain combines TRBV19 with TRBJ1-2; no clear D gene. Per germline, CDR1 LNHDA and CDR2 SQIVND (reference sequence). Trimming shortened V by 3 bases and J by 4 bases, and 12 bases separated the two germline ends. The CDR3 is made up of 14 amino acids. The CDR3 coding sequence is TGTGCCAGTAGTATCCCCACCGCGGTCTATGGCTACACCTTC. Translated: CASSIPTAVYGYTF.

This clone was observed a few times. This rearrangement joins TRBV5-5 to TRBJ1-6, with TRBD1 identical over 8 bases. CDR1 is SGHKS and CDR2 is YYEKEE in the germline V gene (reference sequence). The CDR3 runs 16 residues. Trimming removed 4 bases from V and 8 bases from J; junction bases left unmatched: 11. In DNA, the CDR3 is TGTGCCAGCAGCCGGGACAGGTTACTGACCGATTCACCCCTCCACTTT. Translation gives CASSRDRLLTDSPLHF.

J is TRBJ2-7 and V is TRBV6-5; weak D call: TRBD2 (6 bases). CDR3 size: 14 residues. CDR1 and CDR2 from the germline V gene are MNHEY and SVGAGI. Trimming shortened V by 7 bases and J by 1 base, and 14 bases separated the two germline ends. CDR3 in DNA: TGTGCCAGCACTCTGCGGGGCAGTTCCTACGAGCAGTACTTC. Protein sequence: CASTLRGSSYEQYF.

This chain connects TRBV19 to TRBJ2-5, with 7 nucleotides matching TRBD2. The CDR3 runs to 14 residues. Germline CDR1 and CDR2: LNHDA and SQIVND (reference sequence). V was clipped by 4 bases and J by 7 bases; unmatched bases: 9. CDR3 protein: CASSTADTGGTQYF. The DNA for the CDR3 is TGTGCCAGTAGTACCGCAGACACGGGAGGGACCCAGTACTTC.

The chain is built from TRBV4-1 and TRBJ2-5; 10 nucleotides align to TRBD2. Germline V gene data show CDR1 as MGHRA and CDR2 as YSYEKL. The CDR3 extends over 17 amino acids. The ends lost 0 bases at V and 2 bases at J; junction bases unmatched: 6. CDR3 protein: CASSQEGAGGLQETQYF. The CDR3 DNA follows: TGCGCCAGCAGCCAAGAGGGAGCGGGGGGGTTACAAGAGACCCAGTACTTC.

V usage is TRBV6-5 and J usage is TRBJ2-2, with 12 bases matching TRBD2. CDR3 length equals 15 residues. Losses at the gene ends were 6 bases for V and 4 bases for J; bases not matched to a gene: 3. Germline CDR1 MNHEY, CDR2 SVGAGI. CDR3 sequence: CASRRLAGVTGELFF. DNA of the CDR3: TGTGCCAGCAGGAGACTAGCGGGGGTCACCGGGGAGCTGTTTTTT.

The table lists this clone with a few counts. CDR3 nucleotides: TGTGCCACCAGCAGAGAACGGAACTATGGCTACACCTTC. It encodes CATSRERNYGYTF. This chain uses TRBV15 with TRBJ1-2; D ambiguous. This CDR3 is built from 13 residues. The V gene's germline CDR1 is LNHNV and CDR2 YYDKDF (reference sequence). Between the trimmed V and J ends, which lost 0 bases and 2 bases, there was a span of 4 bases. The whole variable domain, remainder taken from reference TRBV15 and TRBJ1-2, is DAMVIQNPRYQVTQFGKPVTLSCSQTLNHNVMYWYQQKSSQAPKLLFHYYDKDFNNEADTPDNFQSRRPNTSFCFLDIRSPGLGDTAMYLCATSRERNYGYTFGSGTRLTVV.

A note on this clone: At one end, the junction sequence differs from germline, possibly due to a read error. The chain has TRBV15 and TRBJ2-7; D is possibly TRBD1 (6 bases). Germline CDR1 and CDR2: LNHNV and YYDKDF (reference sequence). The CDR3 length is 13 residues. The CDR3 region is CATSRSLEDSILF. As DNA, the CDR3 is TGTGCCACCAGCAGATCTTTGGAGGACAGCATCCTCTTC.